These 30 T cell receptor beta chains were all obtained from the same sample, sequenced in a study of regulatory dendritic cells for organ transplantation (TCRdb year 2017). Sorted T cell subsets were CFSE-labeled and co-cultured for five to six days with allogeneic regulatory or mature dendritic cells at a 1:10 DC:T ratio. Library prep was done by the immunoSEQ multiplex PCR assay. Not all clones reach the TCRdb copy of this immuneACCESS table, which keeps in-frame sequences only. Checked studies attribute under half of the gap to unresolved V genes and leave the rest unexplained. A total of approximately 10,000 clones appear in this sample, under 90% of them only once. Of the sample, under 0.45% falls within the top ten clones. Their recognized antigens are unknown. Input material: naive CD8+ T cells from blood cultured with dendritic cells. The cell subset or site label for this specimen denotes: CD45RA+ naive T cells. The origin of the receptors is a human donor in good health.

The chain recombines TRBV28 with TRBJ2-5, with 10 nucleotides matching TRBD2. The CDR3 contains 13 residues. Trimming cost V 7 bases and J 5 bases; bases outside gene matches: 4. Germline CDR1 reads MDHEN; CDR2 reads SYDVKM. This CDR3 reads CASTLAGVETQYF. As DNA, the CDR3 is TGTGCCAGCACCCTAGCGGGGGTCGAGACCCAGTACTTC.

This sequence joins TRBV28 and TRBJ1-2; 9 bases align to TRBD1. This CDR3 comprises 16 residues. Germline CDR1 MDHEN, CDR2 SYDVKM. The ends lost 4 bases at V and 3 bases at J; junction bases unmatched: 9. The CDR3 loop is CASSSAKQGAYYGYTF. The CDR3 DNA sequence: TGTGCCAGCAGTTCCGCCAAACAGGGGGCTTACTATGGCTACACCTTC.

The chain joins TRBV5-6 to TRBJ1-2; D is undetermined. In germline, CDR1 is SGHDT, CDR2 YYEEEE. The CDR3 spans 12 residues. Trimming removed 1 base from V and 7 bases from J, with 8 bases in between. The CDR3 spells CASSLFAGGYTF. For the CDR3, the DNA is TGTGCCAGCAGCTTGTTCGCGGGTGGCTACACCTTC.

This chain joins TRBV2 and TRBJ2-5; the D is unclear. V was pared by 7 bases and J by 3 bases, with 6 bases between. CDR1 is SNHLY, CDR2 FYNNEI, per germline. The CDR3 sequence is 11 residues long. The CDR3 is CASIGKETQYF. The CDR3 nucleotides are TGTGCCAGCATTGGTAAAGAGACCCAGTACTTC.

The chain links TRBV5-6 to TRBJ1-1; 8 bases align to TRBD1. The CDR3 length is 13 residues. The V segment lost 4 bases and the J segment 9 bases; nucleotides outside the gene matches: 8. Germline loops: CDR1 SGHDT, CDR2 YYEEEE. As DNA, the CDR3 is TGTGCCAGCAGCCCTGGACAGGGAGAGCAAGCTTTCTTT. Amino acid sequence: CASSPGQGEQAFF.

The V and J genes are TRBV6-1 and TRBJ1-1, with a tentative D call TRBD1 (6 bases). Germline values: CDR1 MNHNS, CDR2 SASEGT. CDR3 size: 14 residues. Deletions cut 6 bases from V and 7 bases from J, with 18 bases between. DNA of the CDR3: TGTGCCAGCAGAAAGGGGGAGGGTCGAGGTGAAGCTTTCTTT. Translation: CASRKGEGRGEAFF.

This CDR3 is CASSIQGAYEQYF. In DNA, the CDR3 is TGTGCCAGTAGTATTCAGGGGGCCTACGAGCAGTACTTC. The chain employs TRBV19 and TRBJ2-7; 7 nucleotides match TRBD1. The CDR3 has 13 residues. From germline, CDR1 is LNHDA and CDR2 SQIVND (reference sequence). V was pared by 3 bases and J by 2 bases, with 1 base of the junction left unmatched.

The CDR3 loop reads CASSSNGASSNEQFF. The CDR3 DNA follows: TGTGCCAGCAGCTCGAATGGGGCTAGCTCGAATGAGCAGTTCTTC. This chain joins TRBV7-3 and TRBJ2-1; D may correspond to TRBD1 or TRBD2 (5 bases each). V lost 4 bases, J lost 7 bases, and 17 bases lay in between. CDR1 and CDR2 from the germline V gene are SGHTA and FQGTGA. CDR3 length: 15 residues.

V gene TRBV27 combines with J gene TRBJ1-1, with unresolved D. Trimming took 0 bases from V and 7 from J, leaving 9 bases between them. There are 13 residues in the CDR3. Germline lookup yields CDR1 MNHEY and CDR2 SMNVEV (reference sequence). CDR3 sequence: CASSLSGEGEAFF. CDR3 DNA: TGTGCCAGCAGTTTATCCGGGGAAGGTGAAGCTTTCTTT.

This chain uses TRBV7-8 with TRBJ2-1; D is unresolved. The germline V gene encodes CDR1 SGHVS and CDR2 FQNEAQ. The length of the CDR3 is 13 residues. Trimming took off 1 base at V and 5 bases at J, with 6 bases between the two ends. Here the CDR3 DNA reads TGTGCCAGCAGCTTAGATCGGGACAATGAGCAGTTCTTC. Its protein product is CASSLDRDNEQFF.

This sequence joins TRBV18 and TRBJ2-7; D possibly corresponds to TRBD1 (6 bases). V lost 6 bases, J lost 2 bases, and 11 bases lay in between. Per the germline V gene, CDR1 is KGHSH and CDR2 is LQKENI. The CDR3 contains 13 residues. CDR3 coding DNA: TGTGCCAGCTCGCCTGGACAGACCTACGAGCAGTACTTC. This encodes CASSPGQTYEQYF.

The chain carries TRBV7-6 and TRBJ2-1, with D unclear. V lost 7 bases, J lost 2 bases, and 21 bases lay in between. The CDR3 is 17 residues long. From germline, CDR1 is SGHVS and CDR2 FNYEAQ. The CDR3 sequence: CASKLTGLLDTYNEQFF. The CDR3 DNA reads TGTGCCAGCAAGCTTACCGGCCTACTCGATACCTACAATGAGCAGTTCTTC.

As regards this clone: Other DNA sequences of this sample code for an identical CDR3. The chain joins TRBV28 to TRBJ2-7; D gene unclear. The CDR3 has 16 residues. Trimming cost V 5 bases and J 3 bases, with 20 bases left between them. Germline values: CDR1 MDHEN, CDR2 SYDVKM. CDR3 amino acids: CASSHAFGKQDYEQYF. The CDR3 DNA reads as TGTGCCAGCAGTCACGCATTCGGCAAGCAAGACTACGAGCAGTACTTC.

This clone has just one count. V is TRBV2 and J is TRBJ2-2; D gene uncertain. Trimming took 8 bases from V and 6 from J, leaving 4 bases between them. Germline lookup yields CDR1 SNHLY and CDR2 FYNNEI. The CDR3 loop spans 10 amino acids. The chain's CDR3 is CASGAGELFF. The CDR3 DNA reads TGTGCCAGCGGAGCCGGGGAGCTGTTTTTT.

This clone has only one observation. The CDR3 sequence is CASSLMDSGPQHF. The CDR3 DNA reads TGTGCCAGCAGCTTGATGGACTCGGGGCCCCAGCATTTT. V is TRBV5-4 and J is TRBJ1-5, with D hard to call. The CDR3 runs 13 residues. The V gene's germline CDR1 is SGHNT and CDR2 YYREEE (reference sequence). V lost 1 base, J lost 9 bases, and 11 bases lay in between.

The V call is TRBV15, the J call TRBJ2-7; tentative D call: TRBD2 (6 bases). Germline values: CDR1 LNHNV, CDR2 YYDKDF (reference sequence). The CDR3 contains 15 residues. The V end lost 3 bases, the J end lost 5 bases, and 17 bases lay between the germline ends. This CDR3 reads CATSSLWAGRNEQYF. In nucleotides, the CDR3 is TGTGCCACCAGCAGTCTGTGGGCGGGGAGGAACGAGCAGTACTTC.

This clone was seen once. This rearrangement joins TRBV9 to TRBJ2-3; D gene ambiguous. The germline V and J ends were trimmed by 0 bases and 5 bases, with 10 bases remaining between them. Germline values: CDR1 SGDLS, CDR2 YYNGEE. This CDR3 spans 14 amino acids. The CDR3 coding sequence is TGTGCCAGCAGCGTAGCGGCCTGGATAGATACGCAGTATTTT. As protein: CASSVAAWIDTQYF.

V gene TRBV9 combines with J gene TRBJ2-5; D gene unclear. V dropped 0 bases and J dropped 2 bases, with 11 bases sitting between them. Germline loops: CDR1 SGDLS, CDR2 YYNGEE. The CDR3 covers 15 residues. This chain's CDR3 is CASSVEGRSQETQYF. DNA of the CDR3: TGTGCCAGCAGCGTAGAGGGTCGCTCACAAGAGACCCAGTACTTC.

The chain combines TRBV6-5 with TRBJ1-5; D is unclear. Germline lookup yields CDR1 MNHEY and CDR2 SVGAGI. V was pared by 0 bases and J by 7 bases, with 10 bases between. The CDR3 consists of 14 residues. The CDR3 nucleotides read TGTGCCAGCAGTTACTCGTCCGCTACCCAGCCCCAGCATTTT. This sequence encodes CASSYSSATQPQHF.

J is TRBJ2-7 and V is TRBV11-2; TRBD2 matches 10 bases. This CDR3 region has 17 residues. V gave up 1 base and J gave up 5 bases; unmatched junction bases: 11. Germline V gene lookup returns CDR1 SGHAT and CDR2 FQNNGV. The CDR3 spells CASSLVARTSGFDEQYF. CDR3 nucleotide sequence: TGTGCCAGCAGCTTAGTGGCCAGGACTAGCGGTTTTGACGAGCAGTACTTC.

This rearrangement joins TRBV14 to TRBJ1-4, with D possibly being TRBD1 (5 bases). The V end lost 1 base, the J end lost 8 bases, and 14 bases lay between the germline ends. This CDR3 comprises 15 residues. Germline values: CDR1 SGHDN, CDR2 FVKESK. Written as DNA, the CDR3 is TGTGCCAGCAGCCAAGTTCGGGGGTTCGGCGAAAAACTGTTTTTT. Protein product: CASSQVRGFGEKLFF.

This clone was recorded once. The chain is built from TRBV6-5 and TRBJ1-5; no clear D gene. The CDR3 spans 15 residues. V was clipped by 0 bases and J by 3 bases, with 9 bases between them. CDR1 is MNHEY, CDR2 SVGAGI, per germline. The CDR3 sequence is CASSYSNGYNQPQHF. In DNA, the CDR3 is TGTGCCAGCAGTTACTCAAACGGATACAATCAGCCCCAGCATTTT.

The chain links TRBV14 to TRBJ2-7; D is unresolved. V was cut by 4 bases and J by 2 bases, with 9 bases left in between. The CDR3 runs to 13 residues. Germline CDR1 reads SGHDN; CDR2 reads FVKESK. The DNA for the CDR3 is TGTGCCAGCAGCCTCCAAGCTACCTACGAGCAGTACTTC. It specifies CASSLQATYEQYF. Variable domain in full (rest from reference TRBV14 and TRBJ2-7): EAGVTQFPSHSVIEKGQTVTLRCDPISGHDNLYWYRRVMGKEIKFLLHFVKESKQDESGMPNNRFLAERTGGTYSTLKVQPAELEDSGVYFCASSLQATYEQYFGPGTRLTVT.

The chain is built from TRBV7-9 and TRBJ2-7; no clear D gene. There are 11 residues in the CDR3. Deletions cut 8 bases from V and 0 bases from J, with 5 bases between. Germline V gene data show CDR1 as SEHNR and CDR2 as FQNEAQ (reference sequence). In DNA form, the CDR3 reads TGTGCCAGCCAAAGCTCCTACGAGCAGTACTTC. This gives the protein CASQSSYEQYF.

This chain joins TRBV9 and TRBJ2-7; weak D call: TRBD1 (6 bases). Germline V gene sequence: CDR1 SGDLS, CDR2 YYNGEE. The CDR3 runs to 14 residues. Trimming left V 3 bases short and J 6 bases short, with 16 bases between. The CDR3 DNA sequence: TGTGCCAGCAGCGCAGTAACAGGGTCCGGCGAGCAGTACTTC. Its protein is CASSAVTGSGEQYF.

The chain has TRBV6-5 and TRBJ1-2; no clear D. Trimming left V 1 base short and J 10 bases short, with 13 bases between. Germline lookup yields CDR1 MNHEY and CDR2 SVGAGI. This CDR3 comprises 13 residues. For the CDR3, the DNA is TGTGCCAGCAGTTACTACCGGAGTCATTCCTACACCTTC. Translation: CASSYYRSHSYTF.

V usage is TRBV19 and J usage is TRBJ2-4; 11 bases map to TRBD2. The CDR3 has 17 residues. Germline trimming cut 4 bases from V and 0 bases from J; bases unmatched to any gene: 5. Germline values: CDR1 LNHDA, CDR2 SQIVND (reference sequence). CDR3 bases: TGTGCCAGTAGTACCTGGACTAGCGGGCTAGCCAAAAACATTCAGTACTTC. This codes for CASSTWTSGLAKNIQYF.

This clone was seen just once. V is TRBV5-1 and J is TRBJ2-7, with D hard to call. The CDR3 totals 13 residues. V was trimmed by 6 bases and J by 0 bases, leaving 10 bases between them. Germline CDR1 SGHRS, CDR2 YFSETQ. The CDR3, as DNA: TGCGCCAGCACCGACGGATACTCCTACGAGCAGTACTTC. Its protein is CASTDGYSYEQYF. The full variable domain, completed using reference TRBV5-1 and TRBJ2-7, is KAGVTQTPRYLIKTRGQQVTLSCSPISGHRSVSWYQQTPGQGLQFLFEYFSETQRNKGNFPGRFSGRQFSNSRSEMNVSTLELGDSALYLCASTDGYSYEQYFGPGTRLTVT.

The chain carries TRBV6-6 and TRBJ1-1; D is uncertain. The V gene's germline CDR1 is MNHNY and CDR2 SVGAGI (reference sequence). The CDR3 loop spans 15 amino acids. Trimming cost V 5 bases and J 4 bases, with 17 bases left between them. The CDR3 spells CASSPYVGLSTEAFF. In DNA, the CDR3 is TGTGCCAGCAGTCCTTATGTCGGGTTGAGCACTGAAGCTTTCTTT.

This clone was counted only a few times. V is TRBV9 and J is TRBJ1-2; D ambiguous. Germline CDR1 reads SGDLS; CDR2 reads YYNGEE. V shed 0 bases and J shed 4 bases, with 13 bases lying between them. The CDR3 spans 15 residues. DNA of the CDR3: TGTGCCAGCAGCGTAGGAGGGAGTGGGGTCTATGGCTACACCTTC. Translating it yields CASSVGGSGVYGYTF.